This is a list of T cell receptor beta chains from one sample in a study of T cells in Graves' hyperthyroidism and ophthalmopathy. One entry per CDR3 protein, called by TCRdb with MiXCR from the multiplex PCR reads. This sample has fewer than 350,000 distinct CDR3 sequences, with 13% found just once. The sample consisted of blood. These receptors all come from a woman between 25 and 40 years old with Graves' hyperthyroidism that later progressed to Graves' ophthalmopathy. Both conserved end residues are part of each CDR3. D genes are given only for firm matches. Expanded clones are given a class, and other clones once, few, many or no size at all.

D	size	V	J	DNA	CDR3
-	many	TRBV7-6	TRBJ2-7	TGTGCCAGCAGCCCCCAGGTCGGAGACTACGAGCAGTACTTC	CASSPQVGDYEQYF
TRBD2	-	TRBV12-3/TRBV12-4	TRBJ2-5	TGTGCCAGCAGTTTATCGGGAGGGCCAGAGACCCAGTACTTC	CASSLSGGPETQYF
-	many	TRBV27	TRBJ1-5	TGTGCCAGCAGTTTACAGGGGAGGGACCAGCCCCAGCATTTT	CASSLQGRDQPQHF
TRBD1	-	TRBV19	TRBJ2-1	TGTGCCACCCAACGGAGGGACAGGATCAGCAATGAGCAGTTCTTC	CATQRRDRISNEQFF
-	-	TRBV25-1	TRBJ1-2	TGTGCCAGCAGTGGGGTTGTTGGCAGAACCCACTATGGCTACACCTTC	CASSGVVGRTHYGYTF
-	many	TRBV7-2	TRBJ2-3	TGTGCCAGCAGCTTAGCCCGGCCGGTGACTAGCACAGATACGCAGTATTTT	CASSLARPVTSTDTQYF
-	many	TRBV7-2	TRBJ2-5	TGTGCCAGCAGCTTAAGGCGGTTCCAAGAGACCCAGTACTTC	CASSLRRFQETQYF
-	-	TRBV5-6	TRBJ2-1	TGTGCCAGCAGCTTGGGGTCGGCAGACAATGAGCAGTTCTTC	CASSLGSADNEQFF
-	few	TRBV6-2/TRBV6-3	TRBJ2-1	TGTGCCAGCTTCCTCTCAGAGAGGAATGAGCAGTTCTTC	CASFLSERNEQFF
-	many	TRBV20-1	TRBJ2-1	TGCAGTGCTAGAGAAGGGACCCTGGATGAGCAGTTCTTC	CSAREGTLDEQFF
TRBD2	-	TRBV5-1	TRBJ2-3	TGCGCCAGCAGCTTGGATCCTAGCGGGAGAGGTGATACGCAGTATTTT	CASSLDPSGRGDTQYF
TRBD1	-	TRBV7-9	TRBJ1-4	TGTGCCAGCAGCCTCTGGGACAGCGAAAAACTGTTTTTT	CASSLWDSEKLFF
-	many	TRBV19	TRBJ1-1	TGTGCCAGTAACAGCTTCATGAACACTGAAGCTTTCTTT	CASNSFMNTEAFF
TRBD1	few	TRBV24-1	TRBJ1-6	TGTGCCACCAGTGATCCCGCGAGGACAGGGGCAGTATATTCACCCCTCCACTTT	CATSDPARTGAVYSPLHF
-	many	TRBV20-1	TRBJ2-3	TGCAGCCCGACGGGGACTCGAACTTCAGATACGCAGTATTTT	CSPTGTRTSDTQYF
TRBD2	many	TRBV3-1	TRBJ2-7	TGTGCCAGCAGCCAAGGGACTAGCGGGAACCCCTACGAGCAGTACTTC	CASSQGTSGNPYEQYF
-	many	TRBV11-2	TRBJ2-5	TGTGCCAGCAGCTTGGGAGATGGCGGGGAAGAGACCCAGTACTTC	CASSLGDGGEETQYF
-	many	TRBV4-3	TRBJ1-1	TGCGCCAGCAGCCGAGACGGTGGGGAAGACACTGAAGCTTTCTTT	CASSRDGGEDTEAFF
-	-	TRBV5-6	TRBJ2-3	TGTGCCAGCAGCTCTCGAGCGGTCTTCACAGATACGCAGTATTTT	CASSSRAVFTDTQYF
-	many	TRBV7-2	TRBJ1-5	-	CASSLDSVRGQPQHF
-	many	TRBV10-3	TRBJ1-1	TGTGCCATCCGGGGCCCCTCAGACACTGAAGCTTTCTTT	CAIRGPSDTEAFF
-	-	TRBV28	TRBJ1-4	TGTGCCAGCAGTACTCGGACATCAACTAATGAAAAACTGTTTTTT	CASSTRTSTNEKLFF
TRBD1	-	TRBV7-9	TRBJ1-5	TGTGCCAGCAGCATTGGACAGGGGCAATCGGGTCGTCAGCCCCAGCAGTTT	CASSIGQGQSGRQPQQF
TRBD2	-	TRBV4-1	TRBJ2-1	TGCGCCAGCAGCAACAGACTAGCGGGAGGGCCCAATGAGCAGTTCTTC	CASSNRLAGGPNEQFF
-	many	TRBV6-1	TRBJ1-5	TGTGCCAGCTCGGACCGCGTGTGGGGACAGCCCCAGCATTTT	CASSDRVWGQPQHF
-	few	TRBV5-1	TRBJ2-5	TGCGCCAGCAGCTTGATTACGTCGAAGGAGACCCAGTACTTC	CASSLITSKETQYF
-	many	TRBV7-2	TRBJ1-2	TGTGCCAGCAGCTTAGGTTACAGGGCGGAATATGGCTACACCTTC	CASSLGYRAEYGYTF
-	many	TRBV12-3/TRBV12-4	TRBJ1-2	TGTGCCAGCAGCTCCTCCGCGCGGGGCTACACCTTC	CASSSSARGYTF
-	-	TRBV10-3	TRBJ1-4	TGTGCCATCTCCCGGGGTCGAGGTAATGAAAAACTGTTTTTT	CAISRGRGNEKLFF
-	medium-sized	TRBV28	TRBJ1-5	TGTGCCAGCAGTTTTGAGGCAGGGGCATTGGACCAGCCCCAGCATTTT	CASSFEAGALDQPQHF
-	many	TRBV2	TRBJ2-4	TGTGCCAGCAGTGAAGACAGTGGTCCCAAAAACATTCAGTACTTC	CASSEDSGPKNIQYF
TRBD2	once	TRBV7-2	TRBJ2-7	TGTGCCAGCAGCCTTGGACTAGCGGGATCCGGCGAGCAGTACTTC	CASSLGLAGSGEQYF
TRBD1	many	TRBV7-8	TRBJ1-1	TGTGCCAGCAGCTTAGCGCGCCGGGACAGGGGAAACACTGAAGCTTTCTTT	CASSLARRDRGNTEAFF
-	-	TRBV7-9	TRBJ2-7	TGTGCCAGCAGCAGCATCATGGTATCCTACGAGCAGTACTTC	CASSSIMVSYEQYF
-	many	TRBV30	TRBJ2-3	TGTGCCTGGAGTGCTCGACTAATGGGGACAGATACGCAGTATTTT	CAWSARLMGTDTQYF
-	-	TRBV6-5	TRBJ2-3	TGTGCCAGCAGTTACTCACGGGCTCCTGCTAGCACAGATACGCAGTATTTT	CASSYSRAPASTDTQYF
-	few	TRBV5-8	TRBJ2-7	TGTGCCAGCAGATCCGGGACCGCACTGGGGCAGTACTTC	CASRSGTALGQYF
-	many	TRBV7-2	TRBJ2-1	TGTGCCAGCACCTCAAACCTCAATGAGCAGTTCTTC	CASTSNLNEQFF
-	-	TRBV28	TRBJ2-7	TGTGCCAGCAGCCCCCTGGCGGGTCCGAGTTGCGAGCAGTACTTC	CASSPLAGPSCEQYF
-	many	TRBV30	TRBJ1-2	TGTGCCTGGCGGTTGACCTCTTCTAACTATGGCTACACCTTC	CAWRLTSSNYGYTF
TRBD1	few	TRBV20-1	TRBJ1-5	TGCAGTGCTAGACCGACAGGGAATCAGCCCCAGCATTTT	CSARPTGNQPQHF
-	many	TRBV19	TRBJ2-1	TGTGCCAGTAGCCTTTTGAGTGAGCAGTTCTTC	CASSLLSEQFF
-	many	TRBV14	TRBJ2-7	TGTGCCAGCAGCCAAGATCTAGTTCGCGAGCAGTACTTC	CASSQDLVREQYF
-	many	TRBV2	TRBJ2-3	TGTGCCAGCAAAAGGTCTGGGACCGGGGTGGGAGATACGCAGTATTTT	CASKRSGTGVGDTQYF